What follows are 21 T cell receptor beta chains derived from one specimen sequenced in a study of metastatic and nonmetastatic thyroid tumors. TCRdb re-called the PCR reads via MiXCR. The repertoire includes around 31,000 clones, about 15% of them detected once, and under 20% sits in the top ten. Thyroid surgery was performed in patients who had received no treatment beforehand. Sequencing input: blood. The receptors were sampled from a male donor with papillary thyroid cancer or a benign thyroid nodule (not recorded which). Some clones in this sample may be carry-over from other donors' samples.

This clone was counted many times. CDR3 sequence reads: CATSRDSPWSYPNNEQFF. The CDR3 DNA sequence: TGTGCCACCAGCAGAGATTCTCCCTGGAGTTACCCAAACAATGAGCAGTTCTTC. This chain links TRBV15 with TRBJ2-1; D call uncertain. The germline CDR1 and CDR2 sequences are LNHNV and YYDKDF (reference sequence). CDR3 length equals 18 residues. Trimming removed 0 bases at V and 5 bases at J, with 20 bases between.

This clone was found many times. V gene TRBV6-2 or TRBV6-3 combines with J gene TRBJ2-3, with D possibly TRBD2 on 6 matching bases. V dropped 7 bases and J dropped 8 bases, with 10 bases sitting between them. CDR1 is MNHEY and CDR2 is SVGEGT in the germline V gene. This CDR3 is built from 11 residues. The CDR3 region is CASKRELTQYF. The CDR3 DNA reads as TGTGCCAGCAAACGGGAGCTTACGCAGTATTTT.

This clone was recorded at least ten times. The chain couples TRBV7-2 to TRBJ1-2; D is ambiguous. The CDR3 loop spans 13 amino acids. The germline V and J ends were trimmed by 4 bases and 4 bases, with 10 bases remaining between them. Per germline, CDR1 SGHTA and CDR2 FQGNSA. Here the CDR3 reads CASSSPWVYGYTF. The CDR3, as DNA: TGTGCCAGCAGCTCCCCCTGGGTCTATGGCTACACCTTC. The full variable domain, rest sourced from reference TRBV7-2 and TRBJ1-2, is GAGVSQSPSNKVTEKGKDVELRCDPISGHTALYWYRQSLGQGLEFLIYFQGNSAPDKSGLPSDRFSAERTGGSVSTLTIQRTQQEDSAVYLCASSSPWVYGYTFGSGTRLTVV.

This clone was recorded a few times. This sequence joins TRBV12-3 or TRBV12-4 and TRBJ2-1; no reliable D call. V was pared by 2 bases and J by 7 bases, with 12 bases between. There are 14 residues in the CDR3. CDR3: CASSLFDSHNEQFF. Written as DNA, the CDR3 is TGTGCCAGCAGTTTATTCGATAGTCATAATGAGCAGTTCTTC.

At least ten counts were recorded for this clone. The CDR3 spells CASSEGGSTDTQYF. CDR3 nucleotides: TGTGCCAGCAGTGAAGGAGGCAGCACAGATACGCAGTATTTT. The rearrangement uses TRBV6-1 and TRBJ2-3; D remains unclear. This CDR3 spans 14 amino acids. V was shortened by 1 base and J by 0 bases, with 5 bases between the two germline ends. Germline CDR1 is MNHNS and CDR2 is SASEGT.

Notes on this clone: One end of the junction varies from germline; a read error may be responsible. The genes are TRBV19 and TRBJ2-2; D perhaps matches TRBD2 (6 bases). Germline CDR1 reads LNHDA; CDR2 reads SQIVND (reference sequence). This CDR3 is built from 18 residues. CDR3 residues: CASIIGWKLASYTGELFF. For the CDR3, the DNA is TGTGCCAGTATTATAGGATGGAAACTAGCAAGTTACACCGGGGAGCTGTTTTTT.

The sample holds many counts of this clone. This rearrangement joins TRBV6-6 to TRBJ1-5; D is ambiguous. V was pared by 0 bases and J by 1 base, with 7 bases between. Per germline, CDR1 MNHNY and CDR2 SVGAGI (reference sequence). The CDR3 consists of 15 residues. The CDR3 protein is CASSYSMGSNQPQHF. As DNA, the CDR3 is TGTGCCAGCAGTTACTCGATGGGAAGCAATCAGCCCCAGCATTTT.

This clone was observed many times. The chain carries TRBV5-1 and TRBJ2-2; perhaps TRBD1 as D (5 bases). The length of the CDR3 is 14 residues. From germline, CDR1 is SGHRS and CDR2 YFSETQ. Trimming stripped 0 bases from V and 6 bases from J, with 9 bases between. The CDR3: CASSLEGASGELFF. The CDR3 DNA sequence: TGCGCCAGCAGCTTGGAAGGGGCGTCCGGGGAGCTGTTTTTT.

The rearrangement joins TRBV7-3 to TRBJ2-1; 7 bases match TRBD1. V trimming: 4 bases; J trimming: 6 bases; junction bases outside the gene matches: 6. Germline V lookup: CDR1 SGHTA, CDR2 FQGTGA. This CDR3 has 14 residues. CDR3 sequence (DNA): TGTGCCAGCAGCTCCGCGACAGGGACCAATGAGCAGTTCTTC. This codes for CASSSATGTNEQFF.

The chain has TRBV5-4 and TRBJ2-3; TRBD2 aligns across 12 bases. J gave up 3 bases and V 4 bases, and 6 bases lay outside the gene matches. This CDR3 contains 16 residues. Germline CDR1 SGHNT, CDR2 YYREEE (reference sequence). CDR3 residues: CASSVPSGGETDTQYF. Written as DNA, the CDR3 is TGTGCCAGCAGCGTCCCTAGCGGGGGGGAGACAGATACGCAGTATTTT.

This clone appeared many times. The CDR3 DNA is TGTGCCAGCAGCTTACTCTTCGGACAGTCGAACACCGGGGAGCTGTTTTTT. This sequence encodes CASSLLFGQSNTGELFF. The chain uses TRBV11-1 and TRBJ2-2; D is perhaps TRBD1 (6 bases). The CDR3 runs 17 residues. The germline V gene has CDR1 SGHAT and CDR2 FQDESV (reference sequence). The V end was cut by 2 bases, the J end by 0 bases, with 13 bases between.

This clone occurred many times. V is TRBV6-1 and J is TRBJ2-7, with D possibly called TRBD1 or TRBD2 (5 bases each). The CDR3 covers 12 residues. V was trimmed by 5 bases and J by 6 bases, leaving 11 bases between them. The germline V gene has CDR1 MNHNS and CDR2 SASEGT. CDR3: CASSRMGREQYF. CDR3 bases: TGTGCCAGCAGTCGGATGGGACGCGAGCAGTACTTC.

This clone was found many times. Germline is not matched at one junction end, which may reflect a read error. The chain combines TRBV7-7 with TRBJ1-5; 10 bases agree with TRBD1. The CDR3 length is 15 residues. Germline CDR1 is SSHAT and CDR2 is FNYEAQ (reference sequence). The CDR3: CASSLDGTGDQPQHF. The CDR3 coding sequence is TGTGCTAGCAGCTTGGACGGGACAGGGGATCAGCCCCAGCATTTT. Complete variable domain (other parts from reference TRBV7-7 and TRBJ1-5): GAGVSQSPRYKVTKRGQDVTLRCDPISSHATLYWYQQALGQGPEFLTYFNYEAQPDKSGLPSDRFSAERPEGSISTLTIQRTEQRDSAMYRCASSLDGTGDQPQHFGDGTRLSIL.

This clone was seen ten or more times. The CDR3 DNA is TGTGCCAGCAGCTCGGGAGGGCGGGCAGATACGCAGTATTTT. Protein: CASSSGGRADTQYF. The chain couples TRBV6-2 or TRBV6-3 to TRBJ2-3; the match to TRBD2 covers 8 bases. The trim removed 6 bases at V and 4 bases at J, leaving 6 bases unmatched. The germline CDR1 and CDR2 sequences are MNHEY and SVGEGT. The CDR3 runs to 14 residues.

This clone came up many times. The V and J genes are TRBV5-6 and TRBJ2-5, with 7 bases fitting TRBD2. Germline V gives CDR1 SGHDT, CDR2 YYEEEE. With 3 bases clipped from V and 1 base from J, the junction kept 9 bases outside the gene matches. CDR3 size: 16 residues. The CDR3 nucleotides are TGTGCCAGCAGCTGGCGCTGGGGGGGGGTCCAAGAGACCCAGTACTTC. The encoded protein is CASSWRWGGVQETQYF.

The sample holds many counts of this clone. V is TRBV5-1 and J is TRBJ2-7; 8 nucleotides agree with TRBD1. This CDR3 has 16 residues. Looked up from germline, CDR1 is SGHRS and CDR2 is YFSETQ. V shed 0 bases and J 5 bases; nucleotides not matched to a gene: 10. CDR3 residues: CASSLEGQGAQNEQYF. CDR3 sequence (DNA): TGCGCCAGCAGCTTGGAGGGTCAGGGGGCGCAGAACGAGCAGTACTTC.

This clone was detected many times. V is TRBV30 and J is TRBJ2-7, with a possible D match to TRBD2 (6 bases). This CDR3 is 15 amino acids long. V was trimmed by 3 bases and J by 0 bases, leaving 15 bases between them. The germline V gene encodes CDR1 GTSNPN and CDR2 SVGIG (reference sequence). For the CDR3, the DNA is TGTGCCTGGAGAAGCGGGCTCCCTGGCTCCTACGAGCAGTACTTC. Its protein product is CAWRSGLPGSYEQYF. The variable domain in full, with the rest retrieved from reference TRBV30 and TRBJ2-7, is SQTIHQWPATLVQPVGSPLSLECTVEGTSNPNLYWYRQAAGRGLQLLFYSVGIGQISSEVPQNLSASRPQDRQFILSSKKLLLSDSGFYLCAWRSGLPGSYEQYFGPGTRLTVT.

The genes are TRBV27 and TRBJ2-7; TRBD1 agrees at 7 bases. CDR1 and CDR2 from the germline V gene are MNHEY and SMNVEV (reference sequence). J lost 6 bases, V lost 5 bases, and 16 bases had no gene match. CDR3 size: 16 residues. CDR3: CASSIAPGLPGGEQYF. CDR3 DNA sequence: TGTGCCAGCAGTATAGCTCCGGGGCTTCCAGGGGGCGAGCAGTACTTC.

The chain uses TRBV24-1 and TRBJ2-5, with TRBD2 as a possible D gene (5 bases). The germline V gene has CDR1 KGHDR and CDR2 SFDVKD. Trimming removed 7 bases at V and 4 bases at J, with 15 bases between. The CDR3 is 14 amino acids. This CDR3 is CATRDTWTGETQYF. The CDR3 DNA is TGTGCCACCAGGGATACATGGACTGGAGAGACCCAGTACTTC.

This clone has a count of ten or more. The chain employs TRBV7-9 and TRBJ2-1, with 9 bases that match TRBD2. This CDR3 has 16 amino acids. Germline trimming cut 5 bases from V and 9 bases from J; bases unmatched to any gene: 14. Germline V lookup: CDR1 SEHNR, CDR2 FQNEAQ (reference sequence). CDR3 nucleotides: TGTGCCAGCAGCACCATCAGCGGGAGGATTGGTCGTGAGCAGTTCTTC. The encoded protein is CASSTISGRIGREQFF.

This clone was observed at least ten times. This chain joins TRBV19 and TRBJ2-3, with TRBD2 matching 7 bases. The J segment lost 2 bases and the V segment lost 10 bases, leaving 3 bases of the junction unmatched. The CDR3 totals 12 residues. Germline V gives CDR1 LNHDA, CDR2 SQIVND (reference sequence). CDR3 loop: CATAGLTDTQYF. CDR3 nucleotide sequence: TGTGCCACAGCGGGACTCACAGATACGCAGTATTTT.